This entry lists 6 T cell receptor beta chains sequenced from one sample in a study of regulatory T cells in long-lasting Graves disease. Time point denoted: newly diagnosed GD, antithyroid drugs for less than 3 months. RNA isolated from PBMCs was used to make the TCR library. With iRepertoire HTBI primers and Arm-PCR of CDR3 regions, TCR beta libraries were built. TCRdb passed the multiplex PCR reads through MiXCR, listing each CDR3 protein once. This repertoire shows about 430,000 distinct CDR3 sequences, over 14% found once; its top ten account for approximately 7.6%. The sample was also reused in another study, on T cells in Graves' hyperthyroidism and ophthalmopathy.

The source material was peripheral blood mononuclear cells (PBMCs), sampled at new diagnosis, from a patient treated with antithyroid drugs. Receptors originate from a woman in her thirties or forties with Graves disease.

This clonotype came up a few times. A much more abundant neighbour one base away suggests this may be a read error. J is TRBJ1-1 and V is TRBV7-6, with D possibly TRBD1 on 5 matching bases. Germline V gene data show CDR1 as SGHVS and CDR2 as FNYEAQ. Trimming removed 5 bases at V and 1 base at J, with 11 bases between. The CDR3 length is 14 residues. The CDR3 is CASSPGLSNTEAFF. Here the CDR3 DNA reads TGTGCCAGCAGCCCGGGACTGTCGAACACTGAAGCTTTCTTT.

This clonotype was picked up many times. This chain connects TRBV9 to TRBJ2-1, with 7 bases aligning to TRBD2. CDR1 is SGDLS, CDR2 YYNGEE, per germline. CDR3 length equals 14 residues. The V segment lost 3 bases and the J segment 5 bases; nucleotides outside the gene matches: 5. The CDR3 sequence is CASSAGTTNNEQFF. The CDR3 DNA follows: TGTGCCAGCAGCGCCGGGACTACAAACAATGAGCAGTTCTTC.

This clonotype has a count of ten or more. The chain recombines TRBV2 with TRBJ1-1; 7 bases agree with TRBD1. CDR1 is SNHLY and CDR2 is FYNNEI in the germline V gene. This CDR3 contains 14 residues. V gave up 5 bases and J gave up 5 bases; unmatched junction bases: 8. DNA of the CDR3: TGTGCCAGCAGTAAACAGGGGCTTTATACTGAAGCTTTCTTT. Amino acids: CASSKQGLYTEAFF.

This clonotype was counted only a few times. The chain links TRBV27 to TRBJ2-7; 8 nucleotides agree with TRBD2. Germline V lookup: CDR1 MNHEY, CDR2 SMNVEV (reference sequence). With 2 bases clipped from V and 5 bases from J, the junction kept 5 bases outside the gene matches. This CDR3 is built from 14 residues. The DNA for the CDR3 is TGTGCCAGCAGTTTAAAGCGGGAGTTCGACGAGCAGTACTTC. Encoded protein: CASSLKREFDEQYF.

This clonotype was picked up many times. This chain uses TRBV12-3 or TRBV12-4 with TRBJ2-7, with D unclear. This CDR3 contains 12 residues. The V gene lost 1 base and the J gene lost 7 bases, with 8 bases spanning the gap. CDR3 protein: CASSLETLEQYF. As DNA, the CDR3 is TGTGCCAGCAGTTTAGAGACTTTGGAGCAGTACTTC.

This clonotype was observed many times. This chain joins TRBV28 and TRBJ2-7; 10 bases fit TRBD2. Per the germline V gene, CDR1 is MDHEN and CDR2 is SYDVKM. The CDR3 covers 15 residues. The V segment lost 5 bases and the J segment 2 bases; nucleotides outside the gene matches: 6. This CDR3 is CASSPPSGRAYEQYF. In nucleotides, the CDR3 is TGTGCCAGCAGTCCACCAAGCGGGAGGGCCTACGAGCAGTACTTC.